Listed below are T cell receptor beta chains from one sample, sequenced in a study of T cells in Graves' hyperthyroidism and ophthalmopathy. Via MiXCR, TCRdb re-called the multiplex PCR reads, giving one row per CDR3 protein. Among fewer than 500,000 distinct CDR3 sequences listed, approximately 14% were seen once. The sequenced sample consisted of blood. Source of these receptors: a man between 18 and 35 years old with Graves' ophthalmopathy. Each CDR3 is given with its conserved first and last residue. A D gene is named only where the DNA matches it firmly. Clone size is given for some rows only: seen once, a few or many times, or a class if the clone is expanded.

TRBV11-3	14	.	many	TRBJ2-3	CASSLSPSTDTQYF	TGTGCCAGCAGCTTATCCCCTAGCACAGATACGCAGTATTTT
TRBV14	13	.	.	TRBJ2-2	CASSRAATGELFF	TGTGCCAGCAGTAGGGCCGCCACCGGGGAGCTGTTTTTT
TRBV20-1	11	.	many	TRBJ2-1	CSAPRYNEQFF	TGCAGTGCTCCACGATACAATGAGCAGTTCTTC
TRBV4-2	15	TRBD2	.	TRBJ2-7	CASSQEGQRESEQYF	TGTGCCAGCAGCCAAGAAGGCCAGCGGGAGTCTGAGCAGTACTTC
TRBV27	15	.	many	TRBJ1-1	CASSPPPTGNTEAFF	TGTGCCAGCAGCCCACCGCCGACAGGCAACACTGAAGCTTTCTTT
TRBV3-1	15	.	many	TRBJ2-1	CASSQEGPAYNEQFF	TGTGCCAGCAGCCAAGAGGGACCAGCCTACAATGAGCAGTTCTTC
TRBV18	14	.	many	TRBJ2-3	CASSPGAHRDTQYF	TGTGCCAGCTCACCGGGGGCACACAGAGATACGCAGTATTTT
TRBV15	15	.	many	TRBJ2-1	CATSRSWTAYNEQFF	TGTGCCACCAGCAGATCGTGGACGGCCTACAATGAGCAGTTCTTC
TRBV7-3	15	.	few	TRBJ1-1	CASSLDGVEDTEAFF	TGTGCCAGCAGCTTAGATGGGGTGGAGGACACTGAAGCTTTCTTT
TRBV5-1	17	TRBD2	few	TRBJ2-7	CASTPSGRPLSSYEQYF	TGCGCCAGCACCCCCTCCGGGAGGCCTCTTAGCTCCTACGAGCAGTACTTC
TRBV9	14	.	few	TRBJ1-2	CASSVTQGNYGYTF	TGTGCCAGCAGCGTAACACAGGGTAACTATGGCTACACCTTC
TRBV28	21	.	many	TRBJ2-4	CASSHGSSALKMTRVKNIQYF	TGTGCCAGCAGTCACGGATCTAGCGCGCTAAAGATGACTAGAGTCAAAAACATTCAGTACTTC
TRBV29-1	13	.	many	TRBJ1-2	CSVPKGINYGYTF	TGCAGCGTCCCAAAGGGTATTAACTATGGCTACACCTTC
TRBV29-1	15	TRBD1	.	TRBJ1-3	CSVLHTGGWGNTIYF	TGCAGCGTGCTTCACACAGGGGGCTGGGGAAACACCATATATTTT
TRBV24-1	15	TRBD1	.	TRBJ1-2	CAPGYRGYDIYGYTF	TGTGCCCCTGGCTACAGGGGATACGATATCTATGGCTACACCTTC
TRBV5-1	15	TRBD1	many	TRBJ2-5	CASNAGQGPQETQYF	TGCGCCAGCAATGCTGGACAGGGCCCTCAAGAGACCCAGTACTTC
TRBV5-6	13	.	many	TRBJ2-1	CASSLVVWNEQFF	TGTGCCAGCAGCTTGGTAGTGTGGAATGAGCAGTTCTTC
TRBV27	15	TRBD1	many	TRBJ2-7	CASSLWDRSSYEQYF	TGTGCCAGCAGTTTATGGGACAGAAGCTCCTACGAGCAGTACTTC
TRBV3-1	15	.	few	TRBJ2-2	CASSQERAPAGELFF	TGTGCCAGCAGCCAAGAGAGGGCTCCAGCCGGGGAGCTGTTTTTT
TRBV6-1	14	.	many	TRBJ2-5	CASSSPHTEETQYF	TGTGCCAGCAGTTCGCCGCACACCGAAGAGACCCAGTACTTC
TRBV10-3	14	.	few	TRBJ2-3	CAHRDATDADTQYF	TGTGCCCATCGGGACGCCACAGACGCAGATACGCAGTATTTT
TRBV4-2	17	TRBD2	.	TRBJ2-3	CASSQAPSSGGTDTQYF	TGTGCCAGCAGCCAAGCCCCCTCTAGCGGGGGGACAGATACGCAGTATTTT
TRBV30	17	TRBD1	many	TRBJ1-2	CAWTFRWLDRVNYGYTF	TGTGCCTGGACTTTTAGGTGGCTCGACAGGGTAAACTATGGCTACACCTTC
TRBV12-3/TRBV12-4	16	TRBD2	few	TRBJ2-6	CASSPPGGAGANVLTF	TGTGCCAGCAGCCCCCCGGGGGGGGCTGGGGCCAACGTCCTGACTTTC
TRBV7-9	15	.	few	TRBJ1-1	CASNLASGMGTEAFF	TGTGCCAGCAACTTAGCTTCGGGTATGGGCACTGAAGCTTTCTTT
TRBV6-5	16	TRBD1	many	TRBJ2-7	CASSYSTGGFSYEQYF	TGTGCCAGCAGTTACTCGACAGGGGGATTCTCCTACGAGCAGTACTTC
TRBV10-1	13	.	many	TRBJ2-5	CASSDGSKETQYF	TGCGCCAGCAGTGATGGTAGCAAAGAGACCCAGTACTTC
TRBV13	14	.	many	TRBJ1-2	CASSLGLGGYGYTF	TGTGCCAGCAGCTTAGGCCTCGGGGGATATGGCTACACCTTC
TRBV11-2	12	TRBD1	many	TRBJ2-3	CASSATGDAQYF	TGTGCCAGCAGCGCAACAGGGGACGCGCAGTATTTT
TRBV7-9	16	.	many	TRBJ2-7	CASSLIWKKGSYEQYF	TGTGCCAGCAGCTTAATCTGGAAGAAGGGCTCCTACGAGCAGTACTTC
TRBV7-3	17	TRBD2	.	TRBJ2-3	CASSLFSGGIRADTQYF	TGTGCCAGCAGCTTATTTAGCGGGGGGATCAGGGCAGATACGCAGTATTTT
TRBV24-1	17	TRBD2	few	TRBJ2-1	CATSDLTFTSGSNEQFF	TGTGCCACCAGTGATTTGACCTTTACTAGCGGGAGTAATGAGCAGTTCTTC
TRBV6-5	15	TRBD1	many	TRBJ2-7	CASSYSQGASYEQYF	TGTGCCAGCAGTTACTCACAGGGGGCCTCCTACGAGCAGTACTTC
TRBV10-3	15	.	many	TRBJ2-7	CAITTAGPLSYEQYF	TGTGCCATCACCACGGCCGGACCCCTCAGCTACGAGCAGTACTTC
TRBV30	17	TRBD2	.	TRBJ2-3	CAWTGFASGRVTDTQYF	TGTGCCTGGACAGGCTTTGCAAGCGGGAGGGTCACAGATACGCAGTATTTT
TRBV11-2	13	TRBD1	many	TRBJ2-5	CASSHDRVETQYF	TGTGCCAGCAGCCATGACAGGGTAGAGACCCAGTACTTC
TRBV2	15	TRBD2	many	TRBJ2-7	CASGLAGESSYEQYF	TGTGCCAGTGGGCTAGCGGGGGAGAGCTCCTACGAGCAGTACTTC
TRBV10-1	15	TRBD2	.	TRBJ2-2	CASSVGRGNTGELFF	TGCGCCAGCAGTGTGGGGAGGGGGAACACCGGGGAGCTGTTTTTT
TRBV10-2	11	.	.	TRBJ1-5	CASSEADTQHF	TGCGCCAGCAGTGAGGCAGATACGCAGCATTTT
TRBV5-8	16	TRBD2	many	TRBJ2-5	CASSWGLAGVGETQYF	TGTGCCAGCAGCTGGGGACTAGCGGGAGTTGGGGAGACCCAGTACTTC
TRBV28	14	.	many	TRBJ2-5	CASSYTGEIETQYF	TGTGCCAGCAGTTATACGGGAGAAATAGAGACCCAGTACTTC
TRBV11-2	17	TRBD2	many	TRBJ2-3	CASSLRGLAEVTDTQYF	TGTGCCAGCAGCTTAAGAGGGCTAGCGGAAGTCACAGATACGCAGTATTTT
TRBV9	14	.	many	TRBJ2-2	CASSVSLVTGELFF	TGTGCCAGCAGCGTATCACTGGTTACCGGGGAGCTGTTTTTT
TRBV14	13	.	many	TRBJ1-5	CASSQLTSQPQHF	TGTGCCAGCAGCCAACTGACAAGTCAGCCCCAGCATTTT
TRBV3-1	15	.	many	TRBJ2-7	CASSFPGTSSYEQYF	TGTGCCAGCAGCTTCCCCGGGACTTCATCCTACGAGCAGTACTTC
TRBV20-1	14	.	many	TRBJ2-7	CSARDHTVTYEQYF	TGCAGTGCGAGGGACCACACCGTTACCTACGAGCAGTACTTC